This paragraph reports one T cell receptor beta chain. V gave up 4 bases and J gave up 8 bases, with 9 bases separating them. This CDR3 is 12 amino acids long. The germline CDR1 and CDR2 sequences are SEHNR and FQNEAQ (reference sequence). Libraries of TCR beta came from quantitative 5'-RACE with molecular barcodes. In TCRdb, the 5' RACE reads were re-called with MiXCR into one record per CDR3 protein. The sample holds about 360,000 distinct CDR3 sequences, roughly 20% seen once. The data belong to a study of CD8 T cells in ankylosing spondylitis. The specimen sequenced was blood, either unsorted or a sorted T cell fraction (not recorded which). The TCR comes from a male donor with ankylosing spondylitis or in good health (not recorded which). This chain connects TRBV7-9 to TRBJ2-1, with D tentatively TRBD1 (5 bases). The CDR3 region has the DNA TGTGCCAGCAGCTCCAGGGTGGATGAGCAGTTCTTC. Its protein product is CASSSRVDEQFF.